The 17 T cell receptor beta chains presented below share a single source sample, sequenced in a study of relationships among human T cell subsets. Anti-CD45RA microbeads isolated naive and transitional T cells from pooled CD4+ and CD8+ cells. Semiquantitative ARM-PCR amplified T cell receptor alpha and beta CDR3 regions from mRNA. In ARM-PCR, communal superprimers followed tagged nested gene-specific primers for exponential amplification. TCRdb called the multiplex PCR reads again in MiXCR, with one record for every CDR3 protein. There are approximately 7,300 distinct CDR3 sequences in the sample; about 70% occur only once, and about half lies in the top ten. Source material: naive and transitional (CD45RA+) T cells sorted from blood. All receptors come from a man in his forties or fifties in good health.

The V gene is TRBV20-1, the J gene TRBJ2-1; maybe TRBD2 (5 bases). CDR3 size: 13 residues. CDR1 is DFQATT, CDR2 SNEGSKA, per germline (reference sequence). V lost 6 bases to trimming and J lost 3 bases, with 12 bases between them. The CDR3 DNA reads as TGCAGTGCAAAACTAGTGTACTACAATGAGCAGTTCTTC. Protein sequence: CSAKLVYYNEQFF.

This clonotype was observed a single time. V usage is TRBV13 and J usage is TRBJ2-5, with 12 positions matching TRBD2. This CDR3 comprises 15 residues. Losses at the gene ends were 3 bases for V and 2 bases for J; bases not matched to a gene: 1. The V gene's germline CDR1 is PRHDT and CDR2 FYEKMQ (reference sequence). CDR3 sequence: CASSFLAGGQETQYF. Here the CDR3 DNA reads TGTGCCAGCAGCTTTCTAGCGGGAGGGCAAGAGACCCAGTACTTC.

This clonotype is medium-sized within its sample. This sequence joins TRBV19 and TRBJ2-7; 9 bases match TRBD2. Unmatched junction bases numbered 7, after V lost 7 bases and J lost 3 bases. The CDR3 runs to 14 residues. Germline assignment: CDR1 LNHDA and CDR2 SQIVND (reference sequence). This chain's CDR3 is CASTPSGDIYEQYF. The CDR3 nucleotides read TGTGCCAGTACCCCTAGCGGGGACATCTACGAGCAGTACTTC.

The chain combines TRBV10-2 with TRBJ2-3; 13 bases map to TRBD2. Germline CDR1 WSHSY, CDR2 SAAADI. With 4 bases clipped from V and 9 bases from J, the junction kept 4 bases outside the gene matches. The CDR3 extends over 14 amino acids. CDR3 loop: CASSVTSGRGTQYF. Here the CDR3 DNA reads TGCGCCAGCAGTGTTACTAGCGGGAGGGGGACGCAGTATTTT.

V gene TRBV28 combines with J gene TRBJ1-2, with a possible D match to TRBD1 (5 bases). Germline-derived CDR1 and CDR2 are MDHEN and SYDVKM. The V gene lost 6 bases and the J gene lost 2 bases, with 19 bases spanning the gap. This CDR3 has 16 amino acids. CDR3 in DNA: TGTGCCAGCAGCCGCCTGGGGCAACCTGACAACTATGGCTACACCTTC. Its translation: CASSRLGQPDNYGYTF.

This chain connects TRBV6-4 to TRBJ2-3; TRBD2 agrees at 7 bases. Germline V CDR1 and CDR2: MRHNA, SNTAGT. The CDR3 has 15 residues. V gave up 2 bases and J gave up 0 bases; unmatched junction bases: 2. DNA for the CDR3: TGTGCCAGCAGTGACAAAGCGGGAAGCACAGATACGCAGTATTTT. Protein: CASSDKAGSTDTQYF.

V and J are TRBV28 and TRBJ1-1, with a weak D call TRBD1 (5 bases). The CDR3 contains 16 residues. In germline, CDR1 is MDHEN, CDR2 SYDVKM. Trimming shortened V by 6 bases and J by 4 bases, and 21 bases separated the two germline ends. Here the CDR3 DNA reads TGTGCCAGCAGACCCGGGGGGTCATTGTCGGGCACTGAAGCTTTCTTT. It is translated as CASRPGGSLSGTEAFF.

The chain employs TRBV4-1 and TRBJ1-4; maybe TRBD1 (5 bases). Germline-derived CDR1 and CDR2 are MGHRA and YSYEKL. Trimming stripped 2 bases from V and 0 bases from J, with 16 bases between. The CDR3 runs 18 residues. CDR3 DNA sequence: TGCGCCAGCAGCCAAAGTCGGGGGTACTCTGCAACTAATGAAAAACTGTTTTTT. Its protein product is CASSQSRGYSATNEKLFF.

The rearrangement uses TRBV11-2 and TRBJ2-3, with a possible D match to TRBD1 (5 bases). V lost 1 base and J lost 10, with 15 bases in between. CDR1 and CDR2 from the germline V gene are SGHAT and FQNNGV. The CDR3 length is 14 residues. CDR3 DNA sequence: TGTGCCAGCAGCTTAGGTTCGCGGACAAGGGCGCAGTATTTT. It is translated as CASSLGSRTRAQYF. The full variable domain, its missing parts supplied by reference TRBV11-2 and TRBJ2-3, is EAGVAQSPRYKIIEKRQSVAFWCNPISGHATLYWYQQILGQGPKLLIQFQNNGVVDDSQLPKDRFSAERLKGVDSTLKIQPAKLEDSAVYLCASSLGSRTRAQYFGPGTRLTVL.

In this sample, this clonotype turned up a few times. The rearrangement uses TRBV28 and TRBJ2-3; D is uncertain. V dropped 6 bases and J dropped 4 bases, with 5 bases sitting between them. Germline CDR1 reads MDHEN; CDR2 reads SYDVKM. CDR3 length equals 11 residues. The CDR3 sequence is CASSPADTQYF. The CDR3 region has the DNA TGTGCCAGCAGCCCAGCAGATACGCAGTATTTT. Complete variable domain (other parts from reference TRBV28 and TRBJ2-3): DVKVTQSSRYLVKRTGEKVFLECVQDMDHENMFWYRQDPGLGLRLIYFSYDVKMKEKGDIPEGYSVSREKKERFSLILESASTNQTSMYLCASSPADTQYFGPGTRLTVL.

This clonotype was observed once. The chain carries TRBV28 and TRBJ2-7, with 10 bases matching TRBD1. The V and J ends lost 8 bases and 4 bases, in that order; junction bases with no gene match: 8. Per the germline V gene, CDR1 is MDHEN and CDR2 is SYDVKM. The CDR3 runs 14 residues. The CDR3: CASYVGQGSYEQYF. For the CDR3, the DNA is TGTGCCAGCTATGTGGGACAGGGGTCTTACGAGCAGTACTTC.

The J gene is TRBJ1-1, the V gene TRBV30, with D maybe TRBD1 (5 bases). CDR3 length equals 13 residues. The V end was cut by 1 base, the J end by 4 bases, with 10 bases between. Germline-derived CDR1 and CDR2 are GTSNPN and SVGIG (reference sequence). The CDR3 here is CAWSGSGGTEAFF. The DNA of the CDR3 is TGTGCCTGGAGTGGGTCCGGGGGCACTGAAGCTTTCTTT.

The chain has TRBV18 and TRBJ1-1; 7 bases align to TRBD1. The CDR3 runs to 15 residues. CDR1 and CDR2 from the germline V gene are KGHSH and LQKENI. V shed 3 bases and J 0 bases; nucleotides not matched to a gene: 4. The CDR3 DNA follows: TGTGCCAGCTCACCGATACAGGGGATGAACACTGAAGCTTTCTTT. Protein sequence: CASSPIQGMNTEAFF.

V and J are TRBV28 and TRBJ2-3; the D gene could be TRBD1 or TRBD2 (5 bases each). There are 16 residues in the CDR3. Trimming pared 5 bases from V and 0 bases from J, leaving 15 bases between. The germline V gene has CDR1 MDHEN and CDR2 SYDVKM. The CDR3 DNA reads as TGTGCCAGCAGTCTGGGAGAGGGGTTTAGCACAGATACGCAGTATTTT. It specifies CASSLGEGFSTDTQYF.

DNA for the CDR3: TGCGCCAGCAGCGCCCTGACTAGCGGGCTTTCCTACGAGCAGTACTTC. Translation: CASSALTSGLSYEQYF. This chain joins TRBV4-1 and TRBJ2-7, with 10 bases identical to TRBD2. The CDR3 spans 16 residues. In germline, CDR1 is MGHRA, CDR2 YSYEKL. J was trimmed by 1 base and V by 5 bases; bases with no gene match: 8.

V gene TRBV28 combines with J gene TRBJ1-1, with 9 bases identical to TRBD1. The germline V gene has CDR1 MDHEN and CDR2 SYDVKM. The CDR3 covers 15 residues. With 4 bases clipped from V and 1 base from J, the junction kept 4 bases outside the gene matches. CDR3 sequence (DNA): TGTGCCAGCAGTTCGACGGGACAGGGGAACACTGAAGCTTTCTTT. Protein sequence: CASSSTGQGNTEAFF.

This clonotype came up once. The genes are TRBV6-1 and TRBJ1-1; D gene unclear. Germline CDR1 and CDR2: MNHNS and SASEGT. The V end was cut by 7 bases, the J end by 0 bases, with 18 bases between. The CDR3 has 16 residues. Written as DNA, the CDR3 is TGTGCCAGCAAGAGAGCCCCCTGGATCATGAACACTGAAGCTTTCTTT. This gives the protein CASKRAPWIMNTEAFF.